This T cell receptor (beta chain) emerged from a study of cytomegalovirus exposure and HLA in healthy donors. The wider study: Of all 400 or so donors who were genotyped, roughly 81% belonged to the Caucasian-associated ancestry cluster. Regarding the study as a whole: HLA-A and HLA-B allele assignments for most subjects were reportedly predicted accurately using TCR beta sequences.

For this clone: What it binds is unknown.

Sampled while nominally healthy, donors likely had unrecorded immune exposures. V was clipped by 11 bases and J by 2 bases, with 19 bases between them. The CDR3 consists of 15 residues. Germline-derived CDR1 and CDR2 are LNHDA and SQIVND (reference sequence). The PCR made use of 60 Vbeta and 13 Jbeta primers. Assay used: immunoSEQ multiplex PCR; TCRdb lists only in-frame clones, some missing. The table records 100,000 to 150,000 clones, 74% of them present only once. The TCR sequence derives from a male donor in good health and CMV-seronegative. The sample taken for sequencing was PBMCs. The chain uses TRBV19 and TRBJ1-5; D is undetermined. The CDR3 region is CACSGSGVGNQPQHF. In DNA form, the CDR3 reads TGTGCCTGTTCCGGTTCGGGAGTCGGCAATCAGCCCCAGCATTTT. The full variable domain, completed using reference TRBV19 and TRBJ1-5, is DGGITQSPKYLFRKEGQNVTLSCEQNLNHDAMYWYRQDPGQGLRLIYYSQIVNDFQKGDIAEGYSVSREKKESFPLTVTSAQKNPTAFYLCACSGSGVGNQPQHFGDGTRLSIL.